This T cell receptor (beta chain) emerged from a study of T cell changes during pregnancy in multiple sclerosis. This table comes from immunoSEQ multiplex PCR, and its TCRdb copy is limited to in-frame clones, with some not included. The sample has about 89,000 clones, about 94% seen once. The receptor was derived from a female donor with multiple sclerosis, enrolled in a pregnancy study. Sequencing used peripheral blood, obtained in the third trimester of pregnancy.

The CDR3 nucleotides are TGTGCCAGCAGCACCTCGACAGCCTGGAACACTGAAGCTTTCTTT. Amino acid sequence: CASSTSTAWNTEAFF. The chain uses TRBV7-8 and TRBJ1-1, with a possible D match to TRBD1 (5 bases). CDR1 is SGHVS, CDR2 FQNEAQ, per germline. The V and J ends lost 5 bases and 1 base respectively, with 14 bases between them. The CDR3 runs to 15 residues. Complete variable domain (other parts from reference TRBV7-8 and TRBJ1-1): GAGVSQSPRYKVAKRGQDVALRCDPISGHVSLFWYQQALGQGPEFLTYFQNEAQLDKSGLPSDRFFAERPEGSVSTLKIQRTQQEDSAVYLCASSTSTAWNTEAFFGQGTRLTVV.